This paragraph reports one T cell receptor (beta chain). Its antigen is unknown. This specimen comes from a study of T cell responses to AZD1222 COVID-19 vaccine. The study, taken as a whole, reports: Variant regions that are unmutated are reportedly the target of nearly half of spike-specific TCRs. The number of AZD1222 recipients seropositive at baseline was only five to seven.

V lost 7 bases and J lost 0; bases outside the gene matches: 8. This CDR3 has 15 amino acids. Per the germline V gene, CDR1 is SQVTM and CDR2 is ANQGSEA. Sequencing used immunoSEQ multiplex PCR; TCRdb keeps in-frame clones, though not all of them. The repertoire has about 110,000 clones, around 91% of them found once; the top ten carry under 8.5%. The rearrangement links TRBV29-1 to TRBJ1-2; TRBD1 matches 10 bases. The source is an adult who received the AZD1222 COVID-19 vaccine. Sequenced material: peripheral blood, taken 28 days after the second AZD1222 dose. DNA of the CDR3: TGCAGCGCCGACAGGGGGCCCCAAGCTAACTATGGCTACACCTTC. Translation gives CSADRGPQANYGYTF.